Each of the 11 T cell receptor beta chains below was sequenced from the same sample in a study of identical twins. TCRdb reprocessed the 5' RACE reads with MiXCR, giving one entry per CDR3 protein. The data show hundreds of thousands of distinct CDR3 sequences, roughly 24% seen once. These data were also filed under a second study, of T cells expressing NK-cell markers.

The sequenced sample was CD4+ T cells sorted from blood. All receptors come from a woman under 30 in good health.

The chain is built from TRBV3-1 and TRBJ1-6; tentative D call: TRBD1 (5 bases). The germline CDR1 and CDR2 sequences are LGHDT and YNNKEL (reference sequence). The V end lost 11 bases, the J end lost 1 base, and 9 bases lay between the germline ends. CDR3 length: 13 amino acids. The CDR3 bases are TGTGCCGTGGGGGGATCCTATAATTCACCCCTCCACTTT. Translated, it gives CAVGGSYNSPLHF.

This clonotype was seen a handful of times. This sequence joins TRBV29-1 and TRBJ2-7, with D unresolved. The ends were cut back, 4 bases at V and 3 bases at J, with 4 bases in the middle. The V gene's germline CDR1 is SQVTM and CDR2 ANQGSEA. The CDR3 extends over 10 amino acids. The DNA for the CDR3 is TGCAGCGTTGGAAACTACGAGCAGTACTTC. Its protein is CSVGNYEQYF.

This clonotype was recorded a few times. V gene TRBV5-1 combines with J gene TRBJ2-1, with 10 bases fitting TRBD2. Germline V lookup: CDR1 SGHRS, CDR2 YFSETQ. Germline trimming cut 6 bases from V and 3 bases from J; bases unmatched to any gene: 6. The CDR3 length is 15 residues. The CDR3 protein is CASNLAGGLYNEQFF. The DNA for the CDR3 is TGCGCCAGCAACTTAGCGGGGGGACTCTACAATGAGCAGTTCTTC.

This clonotype was counted only a few times. The V gene is TRBV18, the J gene TRBJ1-1; D possibly corresponds to TRBD1 (5 bases). CDR1 is KGHSH and CDR2 is LQKENI in the germline V gene. V was pared by 5 bases and J by 4 bases, with 20 bases between. This CDR3 has 16 residues. In nucleotides, the CDR3 is TGTGCCAGCTCATTTTCCCCTTTGGGGGGGATCACTGAAGCTTTCTTT. This encodes CASSFSPLGGITEAFF.

This sequence joins TRBV5-1 and TRBJ2-3; D call uncertain. Germline V gene lookup returns CDR1 SGHRS and CDR2 YFSETQ. The CDR3 extends over 13 amino acids. V lost 4 bases and J lost 6, with 12 bases in between. The chain's CDR3 is CASSDLVGDTQYF. DNA of the CDR3: TGCGCCAGCAGCGATTTGGTGGGGGATACGCAGTATTTT. The whole variable domain, remainder taken from reference TRBV5-1 and TRBJ2-3, is KAGVTQTPRYLIKTRGQQVTLSCSPISGHRSVSWYQQTPGQGLQFLFEYFSETQRNKGNFPGRFSGRQFSNSRSEMNVSTLELGDSALYLCASSDLVGDTQYFGPGTRLTVL.

This sequence joins TRBV5-1 and TRBJ2-3; TRBD2 is a possible D gene (5 bases). Germline V gene sequence: CDR1 SGHRS, CDR2 YFSETQ. V lost 0 bases, J lost 5 bases, and 10 bases lay in between. CDR3 length: 14 amino acids. CDR3 residues: CASSLDSAEDTQYF. For the CDR3, the DNA is TGCGCCAGCAGCTTGGATAGCGCCGAAGATACGCAGTATTTT.

The chain joins TRBV7-6 to TRBJ1-1; D unresolved. Germline CDR1 SGHVS, CDR2 FNYEAQ. V lost 4 bases and J 3 bases, leaving 9 bases between the germline ends. This CDR3 region has 13 residues. The CDR3 DNA follows: TGTGCCAGCAGCTCCTGGGCCGACACTGAAGCTTTCTTT. This encodes CASSSWADTEAFF.

J is TRBJ2-6 and V is TRBV7-9, with D hard to call. CDR1 and CDR2 from the germline V gene are SEHNR and FQNEAQ (reference sequence). The CDR3 consists of 15 residues. V lost 5 bases, J lost 3 bases, and 11 bases lay in between. The CDR3 loop reads CASSPTFGGANVLTF. The CDR3, as DNA: TGTGCCAGCAGCCCGACTTTTGGTGGGGCCAACGTCCTGACTTTC.

This clonotype has more than one count but fewer than ten. V gene TRBV20-1 combines with J gene TRBJ2-7, with D possibly matching TRBD1 (5 bases). This CDR3 spans 12 amino acids. CDR1 and CDR2 (germline): DFQATT, SNEGSKA (reference sequence). V shed 6 bases and J shed 3 bases, with 12 bases lying between them. CDR3 DNA sequence: TGCAGTGCGGGGCGGACCCTCTACGAGCAGTACTTC. The encoded protein is CSAGRTLYEQYF.

This clonotype was seen a few times. The genes are TRBV10-3 and TRBJ2-3; D is uncertain. V lost 6 bases and J lost 1, with 11 bases in between. Germline CDR1 is ENHRY and CDR2 is SYGVKD. The CDR3 runs 14 residues. For the CDR3, the DNA is TGTGCCATCAGATCCCGGTCGGGCACAGATACGCAGTATTTT. It encodes CAIRSRSGTDTQYF.

The chain has TRBV6-1 and TRBJ2-1; 13 nucleotides line up with TRBD2. The CDR3 has 14 residues. Germline values: CDR1 MNHNS, CDR2 SASEGT. V lost 6 bases and J lost 9; bases outside the gene matches: 5. CDR3 sequence (DNA): TGTGCCAGCAGAACTAGCGGGGGGGCCGGTGAGCAGTTCTTC. Residues: CASRTSGGAGEQFF.